The TCR beta chain under discussion was sequenced for a study of T cell clusters in autoimmune cytopenias. The germline gives CDR1 MNHNS, CDR2 SASEGT. This CDR3 region has 14 residues. Multiplex touch-down PCR amplified TRB using TRB-A and TRB-B pools in one tube. TCRdb re-called the multiplex PCR reads; every CDR3 protein appears as one record, without DNA. The sample has nearly 7,000 distinct CDR3 sequences. Roughly 40,000 genome equivalents of blood DNA were amplified for TRB. This clonotype ranks as medium-sized in terms of frequency. These data were likewise used in another study, on T cell repertoires in aging, cancer and after chemotherapy. That paper notes: Untreated cancer patients had significantly lower blood TCR diversity than age-matched healthy donors. In healthy donors, age-related TCR diversity loss mainly reflected lost richness.

V is TRBV6-1 and J is TRBJ2-1; TCRdb designates TRBD2, a call that cannot be tested without DNA. The sample consisted of peripheral blood. The receptor comes from a human donor in good health. CDR3 sequence: CASSERLAGGEQFF.